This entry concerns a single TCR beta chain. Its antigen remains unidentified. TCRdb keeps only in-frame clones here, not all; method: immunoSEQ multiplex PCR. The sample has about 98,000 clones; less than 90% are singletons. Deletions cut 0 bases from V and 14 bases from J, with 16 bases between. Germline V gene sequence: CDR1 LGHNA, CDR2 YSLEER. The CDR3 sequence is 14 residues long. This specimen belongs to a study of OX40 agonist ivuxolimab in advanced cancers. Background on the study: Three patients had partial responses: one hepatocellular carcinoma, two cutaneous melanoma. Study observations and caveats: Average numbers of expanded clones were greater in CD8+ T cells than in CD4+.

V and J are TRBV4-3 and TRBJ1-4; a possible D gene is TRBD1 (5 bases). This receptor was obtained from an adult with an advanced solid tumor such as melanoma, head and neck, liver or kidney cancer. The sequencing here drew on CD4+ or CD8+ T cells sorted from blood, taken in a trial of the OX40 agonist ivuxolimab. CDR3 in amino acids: CASSQERGLGSLFF. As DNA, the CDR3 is TGCGCCAGCAGCCAAGAGCGGGGACTCGGGTCGCTGTTTTTT.